This record looks at one T cell receptor beta chain sequence and its context. The antigen remains undetermined. The record originates from a study of T cells in localized non-small cell lung cancer. Some clones are missing from TCRdb's copy, which holds only in-frame ones; the method was immunoSEQ multiplex PCR. The top ten hold roughly a quarter of the sample, which has approximately 15,000 clones, more than 70% seen once. Study results and caveats: Since sequencing was restricted to only one region of the tumor, intratumor heterogeneity remains a possibility. An association was observed between higher blood T cell density and longer overall survival. Median roughly 57 top-100 tumor clones were shared with paired adjacent lung. There was higher T cell clonality in uninvolved adjacent lung than in tumor, and it was highest there.

Germline CDR1 SQVTM, CDR2 ANQGSEA. Trimming stripped 5 bases from V and 6 bases from J, with 11 bases between. The CDR3 extends over 12 amino acids. This TCR was recovered from a male donor older than 55 with stage II lung adenocarcinoma. The genes are TRBV29-1 and TRBJ2-1; D remains unclear. The source material was peripheral blood mononuclear cells, sampled before any cancer treatment. The CDR3 here is CSVKLGINEQFF. Here the CDR3 DNA reads TGCAGCGTTAAACTGGGGATCAATGAGCAGTTCTTC.